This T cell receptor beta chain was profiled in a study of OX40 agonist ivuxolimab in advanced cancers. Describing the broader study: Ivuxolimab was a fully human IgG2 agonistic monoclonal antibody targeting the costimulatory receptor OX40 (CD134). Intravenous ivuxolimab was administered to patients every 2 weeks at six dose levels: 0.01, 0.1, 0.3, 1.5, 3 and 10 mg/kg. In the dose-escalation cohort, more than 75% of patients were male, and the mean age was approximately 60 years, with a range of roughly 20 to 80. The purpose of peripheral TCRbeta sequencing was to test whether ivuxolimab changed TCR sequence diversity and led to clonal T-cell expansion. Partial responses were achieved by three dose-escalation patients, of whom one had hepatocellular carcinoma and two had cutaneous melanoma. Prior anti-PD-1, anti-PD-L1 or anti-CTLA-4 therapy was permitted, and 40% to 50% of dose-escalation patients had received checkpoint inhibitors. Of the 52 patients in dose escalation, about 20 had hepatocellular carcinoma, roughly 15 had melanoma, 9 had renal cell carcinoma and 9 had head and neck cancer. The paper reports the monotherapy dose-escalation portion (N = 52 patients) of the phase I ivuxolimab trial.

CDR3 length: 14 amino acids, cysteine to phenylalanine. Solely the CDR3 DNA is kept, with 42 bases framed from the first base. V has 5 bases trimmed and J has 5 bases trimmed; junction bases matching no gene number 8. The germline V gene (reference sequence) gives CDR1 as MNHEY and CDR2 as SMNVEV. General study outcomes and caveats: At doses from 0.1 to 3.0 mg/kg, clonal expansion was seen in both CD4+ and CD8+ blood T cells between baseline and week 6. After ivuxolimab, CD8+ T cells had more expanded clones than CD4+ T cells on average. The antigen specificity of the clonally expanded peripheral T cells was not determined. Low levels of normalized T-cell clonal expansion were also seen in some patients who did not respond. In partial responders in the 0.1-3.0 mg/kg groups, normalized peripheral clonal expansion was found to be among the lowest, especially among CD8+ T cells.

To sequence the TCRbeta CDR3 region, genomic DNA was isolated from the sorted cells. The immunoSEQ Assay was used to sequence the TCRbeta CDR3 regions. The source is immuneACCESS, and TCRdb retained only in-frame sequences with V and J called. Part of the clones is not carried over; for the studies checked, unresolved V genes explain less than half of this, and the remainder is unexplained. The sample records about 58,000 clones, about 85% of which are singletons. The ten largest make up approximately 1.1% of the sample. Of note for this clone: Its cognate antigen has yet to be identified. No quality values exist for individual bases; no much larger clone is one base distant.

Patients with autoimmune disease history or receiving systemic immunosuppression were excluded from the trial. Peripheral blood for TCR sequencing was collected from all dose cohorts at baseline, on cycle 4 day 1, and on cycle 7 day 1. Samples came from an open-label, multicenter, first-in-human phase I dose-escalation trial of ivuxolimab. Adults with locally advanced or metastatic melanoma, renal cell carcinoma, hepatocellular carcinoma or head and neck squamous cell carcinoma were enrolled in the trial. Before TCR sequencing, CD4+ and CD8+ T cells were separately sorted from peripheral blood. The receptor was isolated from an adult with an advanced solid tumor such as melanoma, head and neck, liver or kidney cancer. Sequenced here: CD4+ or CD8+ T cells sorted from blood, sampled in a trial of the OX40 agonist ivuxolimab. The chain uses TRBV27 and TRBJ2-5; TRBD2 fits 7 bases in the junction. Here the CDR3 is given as CASSTGGGVETQYF. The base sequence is TGTGCCAGCAGTACGGGGGGTGGGGTGGAGACCCAGTACTTC.